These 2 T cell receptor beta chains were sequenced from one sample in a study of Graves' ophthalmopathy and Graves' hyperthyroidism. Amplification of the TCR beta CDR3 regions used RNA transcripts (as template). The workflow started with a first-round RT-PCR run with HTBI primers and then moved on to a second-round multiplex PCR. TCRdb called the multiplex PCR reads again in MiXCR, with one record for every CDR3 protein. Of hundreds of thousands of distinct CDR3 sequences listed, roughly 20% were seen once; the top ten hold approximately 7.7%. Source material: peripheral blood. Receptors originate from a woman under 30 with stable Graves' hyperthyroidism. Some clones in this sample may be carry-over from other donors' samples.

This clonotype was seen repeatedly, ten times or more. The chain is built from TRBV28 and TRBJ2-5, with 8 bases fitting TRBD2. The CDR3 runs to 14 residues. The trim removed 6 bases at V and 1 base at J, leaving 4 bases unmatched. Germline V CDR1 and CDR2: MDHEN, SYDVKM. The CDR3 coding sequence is TGTGCCAGCAGGTGGGCGGGGGGCCAAGAGACCCAGTACTTC. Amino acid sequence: CASRWAGGQETQYF.

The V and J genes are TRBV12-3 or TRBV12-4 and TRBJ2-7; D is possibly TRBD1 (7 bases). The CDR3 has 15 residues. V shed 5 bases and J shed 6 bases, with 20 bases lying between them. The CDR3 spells CASSQGGHGPAEQYF. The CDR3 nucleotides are TGTGCCAGCAGTCAGGGGGGACATGGTCCCGCCGAGCAGTACTTC.